These 8 T cell receptor beta chains originate from one sample sequenced in a study of patients and donors after allogeneic stem cell transplantation. Via MiXCR, TCRdb re-called the RT-PCR reads, giving one row per CDR3 protein. The sample includes some 2,900 distinct CDR3 sequences, around 5% seen only once; the top ten take roughly 16%. The sequenced sample consisted of blood, either unsorted or a sorted T cell fraction (not recorded which). These receptors originate from a human donor who was either an allogeneic HSCT recipient or a stem cell or donor lymphocyte infusion donor (not recorded which). It is not recorded whose cells these are; they may come from a transplant donor.

This clonotype was counted a few times. The CDR3 loop is CASSYGQPYGYTF. DNA for the CDR3: TGTGCCAGCAGTTACGGGCAGCCCTATGGCTACACCTTC. The V gene is TRBV6-2 or TRBV6-3, the J gene TRBJ1-2, with D hard to call. The CDR3 consists of 13 residues. V was cut by 2 bases and J by 4 bases, with 8 bases left in between. The V gene's germline CDR1 is MNHEY and CDR2 SVGEGT.

This clonotype counts as medium-sized. The CDR3 region has the DNA TGTGCCAGCAGAGGGACAGGGGATCAGCCCCAGCATTTT. This translates into CASRGTGDQPQHF. The V gene is TRBV6-6, the J gene TRBJ1-5, with TRBD1 identical over 10 bases. The germline V gene encodes CDR1 MNHNY and CDR2 SVGAGI (reference sequence). The CDR3 has 13 amino acids. V lost 6 bases and J lost 5; bases outside the gene matches: 1.

The V call is TRBV5-1, the J call TRBJ2-5; tentatively, D is TRBD2 (6 bases). Deletions cut 3 bases from V and 5 bases from J, with 17 bases between. This CDR3 comprises 15 residues. CDR1 SGHRS and CDR2 YFSETQ come from the germline V gene. The CDR3 DNA is TGCGCCAGCAGCTCGGACGAGGAGGGCCAGGAGACCCAGTACTTC. It is translated as CASSSDEEGQETQYF.

V is TRBV9 and J is TRBJ2-2; D not resolved. V was shortened by 1 base and J by 2 bases, with 6 bases between the two germline ends. The CDR3 is 14 amino acids. CDR1 SGDLS and CDR2 YYNGEE come from the germline V gene. DNA for the CDR3: TGTGCCAGCAGCGTACTAGTTAACACCGGGGAGCTGTTTTTT. The encoded protein is CASSVLVNTGELFF.

The chain's CDR3 is CASSLAAEEYYGYTF. The CDR3, as DNA: TGCGCCAGCAGCTTGGCCGCCGAGGAGTACTATGGCTACACCTTC. The chain carries TRBV5-1 and TRBJ1-2; D gene unclear. Germline loops: CDR1 SGHRS, CDR2 YFSETQ. The CDR3 spans 15 residues. Trimming removed 0 bases from V and 3 bases from J, with 12 bases in between.

This clonotype is medium-sized. The J gene is TRBJ1-6, the V gene TRBV7-9; weak D call: TRBD1 (5 bases). CDR3 length: 13 amino acids. Per the germline V gene, CDR1 is SEHNR and CDR2 is FQNEAQ (reference sequence). Trimming removed 5 bases at V and 10 bases at J, with 12 bases between. CDR3 region: CASSGAGSSPLHF. Here the CDR3 DNA reads TGTGCCAGCAGCGGTGCAGGGTCATCACCCCTCCACTTT.

This clonotype is classed as medium-sized. V usage is TRBV7-9 and J usage is TRBJ2-1; D call uncertain. Deletions cut 4 bases from V and 6 bases from J, with 4 bases between. Per germline, CDR1 SEHNR and CDR2 FQNEAQ (reference sequence). The CDR3 loop spans 11 amino acids. The CDR3 here is CASSSSNEQFF. The CDR3 coding sequence is TGTGCCAGCAGCTCTTCCAATGAGCAGTTCTTC.

This clonotype was recorded a few times. The J gene is TRBJ2-7, the V gene TRBV10-3, with D possibly TRBD1 on 5 matching bases. V was shortened by 1 base and J by 3 bases, with 10 bases between the two germline ends. Germline CDR1 and CDR2: ENHRY and SYGVKD. This CDR3 region has 14 residues. The CDR3 sequence is CAISEYVRDYEQYF. The CDR3 DNA sequence: TGTGCCATCAGTGAGTATGTCAGGGACTACGAGCAGTACTTC.